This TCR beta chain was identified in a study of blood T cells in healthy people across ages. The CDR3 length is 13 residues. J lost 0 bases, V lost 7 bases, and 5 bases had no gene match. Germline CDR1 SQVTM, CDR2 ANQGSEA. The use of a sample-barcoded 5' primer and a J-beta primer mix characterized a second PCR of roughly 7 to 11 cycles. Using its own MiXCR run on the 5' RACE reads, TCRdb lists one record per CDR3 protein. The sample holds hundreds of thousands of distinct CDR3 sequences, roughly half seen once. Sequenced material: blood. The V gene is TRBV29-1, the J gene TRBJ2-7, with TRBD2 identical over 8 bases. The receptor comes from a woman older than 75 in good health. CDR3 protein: CSAHLAGSYEQYF. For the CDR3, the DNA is TGCAGCGCACACCTAGCGGGCTCCTACGAGCAGTACTTC.